This TCR beta chain was captured by sequencing in a study of cytotoxic CD8 clonotypes in ibrutinib-treated CLL. In the study overall: When averaged across all of the samples, the counts came to 200,000 to 300,000 productive templates and 94,082 productive rearrangements.

Study conclusions and caveats: Public clonotypes were seen rarely and were contracted or stable on treatment. Researchers report that baseline clonality outpaced age-matched healthy donors and tracked circulating CD8+ T-cell counts.

In germline, CDR1 is SGHRS, CDR2 YFSETQ. With 7 bases clipped from V and 3 bases from J, the junction kept 10 bases outside the gene matches. The CDR3 is 15 residues long. In the case of this clone: Antigen specificity is unknown.

Profiling relied on immunoSEQ multiplex PCR, and the TCRdb table lists in-frame clones only, not all of them. The data show approximately 280,000 clones, about 72% seen once. This specimen consisted of PBMCs, obtained at disease progression, from a patient treated with ibrutinib. This receptor was identified in a human donor with chronic lymphocytic leukemia. The rearrangement links TRBV5-1 to TRBJ1-2; 9 nucleotides agree with TRBD1. CDR3 protein: CASRGTGSIDYGYTF. CDR3 nucleotides: TGCGCCAGCCGGGGGACAGGGAGCATTGACTATGGCTACACCTTC. The variable domain in full, completed from reference TRBV5-1 and TRBJ1-2, reads KAGVTQTPRYLIKTRGQQVTLSCSPISGHRSVSWYQQTPGQGLQFLFEYFSETQRNKGNFPGRFSGRQFSNSRSEMNVSTLELGDSALYLCASRGTGSIDYGYTFGSGTRLTVV.